One sample yielded the 23 T cell receptor beta chains listed below, sequenced in a study of blood T cell repertoires in COVID-19. Here immunoSEQ multiplex PCR was the method, and the copy in TCRdb shows in-frame clones only, minus some. The sample has around 19,000 clones, around 74% seen once. Sequencing input: peripheral blood. The source is a man older than 75 with acute or convalescent COVID-19.

This clone has just a few counts. The V call is TRBV18, the J call TRBJ2-2, with D maybe TRBD1 (6 bases). The CDR3 is made up of 15 amino acids. Germline-derived CDR1 and CDR2 are KGHSH and LQKENI. The ends were cut back, 6 bases at V and 1 base at J, with 12 bases in the middle. CDR3 amino acids: CASSLVTGNTGELFF. DNA for the CDR3: TGTGCCAGCTCCCTTGTGACAGGGAACACCGGGGAGCTGTTTTTT. The full variable domain, rest sourced from reference TRBV18 and TRBJ2-2, is NAGVMQNPRHLVRRRGQEARLRCSPMKGHSHVYWYRQLPEEGLKFMVYLQKENIIDESGMPKERFSAEFPKEGPSILRIQQVVRGDSAAYFCASSLVTGNTGELFFGEGSRLTVL.

The rearrangement joins TRBV29-1 to TRBJ2-5; D unresolved. This CDR3 has 15 residues. Germline loops: CDR1 SQVTM, CDR2 ANQGSEA. V lost 5 bases to trimming and J lost 2 bases, with 18 bases between them. CDR3 residues: CSVQSASLVQETQYF. CDR3 nucleotide sequence: TGCAGCGTTCAAAGTGCGTCCCTAGTACAAGAGACCCAGTACTTC.

The table lists this clone with a few counts. The chain joins TRBV7-8 to TRBJ2-7, with D perhaps TRBD2 (5 bases). Germline assignment: CDR1 SGHVS and CDR2 FQNEAQ. Trimming took off 1 base at V and 0 bases at J, with 10 bases between the two ends. The CDR3 consists of 15 residues. CDR3 amino acids: CASSLVGGGSYEQYF. Here the CDR3 DNA reads TGTGCCAGCAGCTTAGTTGGAGGCGGCTCCTACGAGCAGTACTTC.

V and J are TRBV6-4 and TRBJ1-3; D call uncertain. CDR1 and CDR2 from the germline V gene are MRHNA and SNTAGT. This CDR3 contains 13 residues. Trimming cost V 7 bases and J 0 bases, with 7 bases left between them. The CDR3 DNA follows: TGTGCCAGCAAGCTGCTCTCTGGAAACACCATATATTTT. Protein product: CASKLLSGNTIYF.

The chain uses TRBV2 and TRBJ1-2; possibly TRBD1 for D (6 bases). The length of the CDR3 is 17 residues. Germline lookup yields CDR1 SNHLY and CDR2 FYNNEI. V lost 4 bases and J lost 0, with 18 bases in between. The CDR3 DNA reads as TGTGCCAGCAGTGTGTCGTTGGGGACAAATGCTAACTATGGCTACACCTTC. Its protein is CASSVSLGTNANYGYTF.

This clone was detected a few times. V and J are TRBV3-1 (or the pseudogene TRBV3-2) and TRBJ2-3; 11 bases line up with TRBD2. CDR1 is LGHDT and CDR2 is YNNKEL in the germline V gene (reference sequence). The CDR3 length is 19 residues. The ends lost 5 bases at V and 3 bases at J; junction bases unmatched: 16. The chain's CDR3 is CASSSQKTLAGGGTDTQYF. The CDR3 DNA reads as TGTGCCAGCAGCTCCCAGAAAACTCTAGCGGGAGGAGGGACAGATACGCAGTATTTT.

The genes are TRBV5-1 and TRBJ1-2; the D is unclear. Trimming pared 0 bases from V and 4 bases from J, leaving 10 bases between. The germline V gene encodes CDR1 SGHRS and CDR2 YFSETQ. The CDR3 spans 14 residues. Here the CDR3 DNA reads TGCGCCAGCAGCTTGGCCGTGGAGGTCTATGGCTACACCTTC. Amino acid sequence: CASSLAVEVYGYTF.

J is TRBJ2-1 and V is TRBV29-1; 10 bases are shared with TRBD1. The V and J ends lost 6 bases and 4 bases, in that order; junction bases with no gene match: 3. The CDR3 is 13 amino acids. Germline V CDR1 and CDR2: SQVTM, ANQGSEA. In DNA form, the CDR3 reads TGCAGCGTCGGGGGACAGGGGTACAATGAGCAGTTCTTC. Protein: CSVGGQGYNEQFF.

The chain carries TRBV7-8 and TRBJ2-7; 8 nucleotides agree with TRBD1. The ends lost 1 base at V and 1 base at J; junction bases unmatched: 3. The germline V gene has CDR1 SGHVS and CDR2 FQNEAQ. The CDR3 extends over 15 amino acids. The CDR3 coding sequence is TGTGCCAGCAGCTTAGACAGGGGGAGGTCCTACGAGCAGTACTTC. Protein product: CASSLDRGRSYEQYF. The full variable domain, rest sourced from reference TRBV7-8 and TRBJ2-7, is GAGVSQSPRYKVAKRGQDVALRCDPISGHVSLFWYQQALGQGPEFLTYFQNEAQLDKSGLPSDRFFAERPEGSVSTLKIQRTQQEDSAVYLCASSLDRGRSYEQYFGPGTRLTVT.

The chain carries TRBV6-5 and TRBJ1-1; D unresolved. The CDR3 runs 11 residues. Trimming removed 4 bases from V and 5 bases from J, with 5 bases in between. Germline CDR1 MNHEY, CDR2 SVGAGI. The chain's CDR3 is CASSFRTEAFF. CDR3 bases: TGTGCCAGCAGTTTTCGGACTGAAGCTTTCTTT.

V and J are TRBV6-6 and TRBJ1-1, with 8 bases aligning to TRBD1. The V gene's germline CDR1 is MNHNY and CDR2 SVGAGI (reference sequence). The trim removed 2 bases at V and 3 bases at J, leaving 5 bases unmatched. The CDR3 totals 15 residues. The DNA for the CDR3 is TGTGCCAGCAGTTACGCGATACAGGGGGACACTGAAGCTTTCTTT. Its protein is CASSYAIQGDTEAFF.

A few counts support this clone. The rearrangement uses TRBV27 and TRBJ1-3, with 12 bases aligning to TRBD1. This CDR3 contains 16 residues. Germline V gene sequence: CDR1 MNHEY, CDR2 SMNVEV (reference sequence). V lost 6 bases, J lost 6 bases, and 9 bases stayed unmatched. CDR3 DNA sequence: TGTGCCAGCAGGTCCGGGACAGGGGGCACCTTAAACACCATATATTTT. Amino acid sequence: CASRSGTGGTLNTIYF.

J is TRBJ2-7 and V is TRBV12-2; whether TRBD2, the table's D call, matches the DNA was not checked. TRBV12-2 corresponds to a pseudogene. The CDR3 has 15 residues. CDR3 protein: CAKNGGLLRTYEQYV. CDR3 nucleotide sequence: TGTGCAAAGAACGGGGGGCTACTCCGGACCTACGAGCAGTACGTC.

There are a few counts of this clone. This chain uses TRBV11-2 with TRBJ2-1; maybe TRBD2 (6 bases). With 5 bases removed from V and 4 bases from J, the gap between germline ends came to 15 bases. CDR1 is SGHAT and CDR2 is FQNNGV in the germline V gene. This CDR3 is 15 amino acids long. The CDR3 DNA sequence: TGTGCCAGCAGCCGAATAGCGGTCCTATACAATGAGCAGTTCTTC. Translation: CASSRIAVLYNEQFF. The whole variable domain, filled in from reference TRBV11-2 and TRBJ2-1, reads EAGVAQSPRYKIIEKRQSVAFWCNPISGHATLYWYQQILGQGPKLLIQFQNNGVVDDSQLPKDRFSAERLKGVDSTLKIQPAKLEDSAVYLCASSRIAVLYNEQFFGPGTRLTVL.

This chain uses TRBV18 with TRBJ1-4; 8 nucleotides match TRBD1. The CDR3 length is 18 residues. Germline CDR1 is KGHSH and CDR2 is LQKENI. With V trimmed by 2 bases and J by 0 bases, 8 bases remained unmatched. The CDR3 loop reads CASSPGDRIIATNEKLFF. DNA for the CDR3: TGTGCCAGCTCACCAGGGGACAGGATAATTGCAACTAATGAAAAACTGTTTTTT.

The genes are TRBV29-1 and TRBJ1-2; a possible D gene is TRBD1 (6 bases). Germline V lookup: CDR1 SQVTM, CDR2 ANQGSEA. This CDR3 comprises 12 residues. V lost 0 bases and J lost 8, with 10 bases in between. The CDR3 nucleotides read TGCAGCGTTGAAGATCAAGGGGGAGGCTACACCTTC. It specifies CSVEDQGGGYTF. Supplemented by reference TRBV29-1 and TRBJ1-2, the full variable domain reads SAVISQKPSRDICQRGTSLTIQCQVDSQVTMMFWYRQQPGQSLTLIATANQGSEATYESGFVIDKFPISRPNLTFSTLTVSNMSPEDSSIYLCSVEDQGGGYTFGSGTRLTVV.

The rearrangement links TRBV10-2 to TRBJ1-5; no clear D. CDR1 WSHSY and CDR2 SAAADI come from the germline V gene. The CDR3 is 12 amino acids. Trimming pared 8 bases from V and 2 bases from J, leaving 7 bases between. CDR3 in amino acids: CASAERNQPQHF. In DNA, the CDR3 is TGCGCCAGCGCGGAGCGCAATCAGCCCCAGCATTTT.

V gene TRBV19 combines with J gene TRBJ1-1, with TRBD1 identical over 9 bases. After removal of 7 bases from V and 0 bases from J, the junction contained 9 bases not matched to a gene. This CDR3 spans 16 amino acids. The germline V gene encodes CDR1 LNHDA and CDR2 SQIVND (reference sequence). The CDR3 region has the DNA TGTGCCAGTATCCCGGACAGGGGACTGATGAACACTGAAGCTTTCTTT. Its translation is CASIPDRGLMNTEAFF.

J is TRBJ1-5 and V is TRBV6-2 or TRBV6-3, with unresolved D. The germline gives CDR1 MNHEY, CDR2 SVGEGT. V lost 6 bases and J 5 bases, leaving 11 bases between the germline ends. This CDR3 has 13 residues. The CDR3 reads CASSQRSYQPQHF. DNA for the CDR3: TGTGCCAGCAGCCAACGGTCCTATCAGCCCCAGCATTTT.

CDR3 sequence reads: CASSPRTSWYEQYF. The CDR3 bases are TGTGCCAGCAGCCCACGGACTAGCTGGTACGAGCAGTACTTC. J is TRBJ2-7 and V is TRBV13, with TRBD2 identical over 8 bases. The V and J ends lost 5 bases and 4 bases, in that order; junction bases with no gene match: 7. In germline, CDR1 is PRHDT, CDR2 FYEKMQ (reference sequence). This CDR3 is 14 amino acids long.

The V gene is TRBV27, the J gene TRBJ1-2; TRBD1 agrees at 9 bases. The V gene's germline CDR1 is MNHEY and CDR2 SMNVEV (reference sequence). With 2 bases clipped from V and 6 bases from J, the junction kept 4 bases outside the gene matches. CDR3 length equals 14 residues. The CDR3 region is CASSLNRGLDGYTF. In DNA form, the CDR3 reads TGTGCCAGCAGTTTAAACAGGGGGCTTGATGGCTACACCTTC.

V and J are TRBV30 and TRBJ1-5; D perhaps matches TRBD1 (5 bases). Trimming removed 0 bases at V and 5 bases at J, with 14 bases between. CDR3 length: 15 residues. In germline, CDR1 is GTSNPN, CDR2 SVGIG (reference sequence). The CDR3 nucleotides read TGTGCCTGGAGTGTACGCGGGGGAGGGTATCAGCCCCAGCATTTT. This translates into CAWSVRGGGYQPQHF.

The V and J genes are TRBV19 and TRBJ1-5; 7 bases agree with TRBD1. The CDR3 covers 15 residues. J was trimmed by 0 bases and V by 4 bases; bases with no gene match: 3. In germline, CDR1 is LNHDA, CDR2 SQIVND (reference sequence). The CDR3 DNA is TGTGCCAGTAGTACAGGGGGGAATAGCAATCAGCCCCAGCATTTT. Its translation is CASSTGGNSNQPQHF. Using reference TRBV19 and TRBJ1-5 for the parts outside the CDR3, the full variable domain is DGGITQSPKYLFRKEGQNVTLSCEQNLNHDAMYWYRQDPGQGLRLIYYSQIVNDFQKGDIAEGYSVSREKKESFPLTVTSAQKNPTAFYLCASSTGGNSNQPQHFGDGTRLSIL.